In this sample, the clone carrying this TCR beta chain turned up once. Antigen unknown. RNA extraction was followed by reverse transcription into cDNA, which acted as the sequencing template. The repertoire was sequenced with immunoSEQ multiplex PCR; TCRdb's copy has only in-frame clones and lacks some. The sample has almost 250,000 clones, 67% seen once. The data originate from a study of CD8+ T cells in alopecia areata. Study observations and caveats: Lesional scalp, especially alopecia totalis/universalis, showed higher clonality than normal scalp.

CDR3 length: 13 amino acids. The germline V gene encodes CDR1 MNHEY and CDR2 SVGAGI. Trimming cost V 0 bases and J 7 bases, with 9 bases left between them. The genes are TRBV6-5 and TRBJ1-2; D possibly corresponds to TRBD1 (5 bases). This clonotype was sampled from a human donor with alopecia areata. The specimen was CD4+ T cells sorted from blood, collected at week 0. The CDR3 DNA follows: TGTGCCAGCAGTTACTCGGCAAGGGGTGGCTACACCTTC. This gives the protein CASSYSARGGYTF.